The rows below give T cell receptor beta chains drawn from one sample of a study of T-cell reconstitution after alpha-beta-depleted transplantation in children. TCRdb recomputed calls from the PCR reads with MiXCR, one row per CDR3 protein. The sample yields almost 600,000 distinct CDR3 sequences, over 20% seen once. The material was PBMCs, obtained before TCRalphabeta/CD19-depleted stem cell transplant. All receptors come from a boy under three years old with Wiskott-Aldrich syndrome, due to receive a stem cell transplant. The CDR3 runs from the conserved cysteine through the conserved F or W. Fields, in order: V gene, J gene, clone size, D gene, CDR3 protein, CDR3 DNA. D genes are given only for firm matches. Clone size is stated in some rows and not others, as once, few, many or a class when expanded.

v_call: TRBV20-1
j_call: TRBJ1-1
clone_size: few
d_call: .
cdr3_aa: CSARGHLNTEAFF
cdr3_nt: TGCAGTGCTAGAGGACACTTGAACACTGAAGCTTTCTTT

v_call: TRBV6-4
j_call: TRBJ2-1
clone_size: .
d_call: TRBD2
cdr3_aa: CASSDLKISGLALEQFF
cdr3_nt: TGTGCCAGCAGTGACCTAAAGATATCGGGACTAGCACTTGAGCAGTTCTTC

v_call: TRBV4-1
j_call: TRBJ2-1
clone_size: .
d_call: TRBD1
cdr3_aa: CASSQSQGAIDEQFF
cdr3_nt: TGCGCCAGCAGCCAGTCACAGGGGGCTATAGATGAGCAGTTCTTC

v_call: TRBV10-3
j_call: TRBJ1-3
clone_size: .
d_call: .
cdr3_aa: CAISGSSGNTIYF
cdr3_nt: TGTGCCATCAGCGGTTCGTCAGGAAACACCATATATTTT

v_call: TRBV12-3/TRBV12-4
j_call: TRBJ1-4
clone_size: few
d_call: TRBD1
cdr3_aa: CASSRDRGTEKLFF
cdr3_nt: TGTGCCAGCAGTCGGGACAGGGGGACTGAAAAACTGTTTTTT

v_call: TRBV5-1
j_call: TRBJ1-1
clone_size: few
d_call: .
cdr3_aa: CASSSTLQGSSEAFF
cdr3_nt: TGCGCCAGCAGCTCAACGCTTCAAGGATCGAGTGAAGCTTTCTTT

v_call: TRBV27
j_call: TRBJ2-1
clone_size: .
d_call: TRBD2
cdr3_aa: CASSRFRTSGSRDEQFF
cdr3_nt: TGTGCCAGCAGCCGCTTTCGGACTAGCGGGAGTAGGGATGAGCAGTTCTTC

v_call: TRBV5-1
j_call: TRBJ1-1
clone_size: .
d_call: .
cdr3_aa: CASSTQALNTEAFF
cdr3_nt: TGCGCCAGCAGCACACAGGCGTTGAACACTGAAGCTTTCTTT

v_call: TRBV30
j_call: TRBJ2-3
clone_size: .
d_call: .
cdr3_aa: CAWSPWGLGGSVF
cdr3_nt: TGTGCCTGGAGTCCTTGGGGGCTAGGTGGGTCGGTTTTT

v_call: TRBV20-1
j_call: TRBJ2-5
clone_size: .
d_call: .
cdr3_aa: CSERGQETQYF
cdr3_nt: TGCAGTGAAAGGGGGCAAGAGACCCAGTACTTC

v_call: TRBV5-1
j_call: TRBJ2-7
clone_size: few
d_call: .
cdr3_aa: CASSGGPAYEQYF
cdr3_nt: TGCGCCAGCAGCGGGGGCCCCGCCTACGAGCAGTACTTC

v_call: TRBV20-1
j_call: TRBJ2-1
clone_size: .
d_call: TRBD1
cdr3_aa: CSAHPGQGGANEQFF
cdr3_nt: TGCAGTGCTCATCCAGGACAGGGGGGGGCTAATGAGCAGTTCTTC

v_call: TRBV12-3/TRBV12-4
j_call: TRBJ1-6
clone_size: .
d_call: .
cdr3_aa: CASSSPRLNSPLHF
cdr3_nt: TGTGCCAGCAGCTCCCCAAGGCTTAATTCACCCCTCCACTTT

v_call: TRBV20-1
j_call: TRBJ2-5
clone_size: .
d_call: TRBD2
cdr3_aa: CSAIPGGEETQYF
cdr3_nt: TGCAGTGCTATCCCGGGAGGAGAAGAGACCCAGTACTTC

v_call: TRBV20-1
j_call: TRBJ2-1
clone_size: .
d_call: TRBD2
cdr3_aa: CSAIPWVAGDYNEQFF
cdr3_nt: TGCAGTGCCATTCCCTGGGTAGCGGGAGACTACAATGAGCAGTTCTTC